This entry lists 20 T cell receptor beta chains sequenced from one sample in a study of T cells after yellow fever vaccination. TCRdb itself ran the 5' RACE reads through MiXCR, one entry per CDR3 protein. The table includes 450,000 to 550,000 distinct CDR3 sequences, about 19% detected once. The material sequenced was PBMCs, taken 15 days after the yellow fever booster vaccination. The source of these receptors is a man aged 25-40 years who received the YFV17D yellow fever vaccine.

The gene calls are TRBV7-2 and TRBJ2-4; 7 bases match TRBD2. V was clipped by 1 base and J by 8 bases; unmatched bases: 5. Per germline, CDR1 SGHTA and CDR2 FQGNSA. The CDR3 covers 14 residues. As DNA, the CDR3 is TGTGCCAGCAGCTTAGTTGCGGGAGATCACATTCAGTACTTC. Translation: CASSLVAGDHIQYF.

The J gene is TRBJ2-7, the V gene TRBV12-3 or TRBV12-4; 7 bases match TRBD2. This CDR3 spans 13 amino acids. The ends lost 5 bases at V and 6 bases at J; junction bases unmatched: 7. The CDR3 protein is CASSINWGGEQYF. DNA of the CDR3: TGTGCCAGCAGTATCAATTGGGGGGGCGAGCAGTACTTC.

The CDR3 DNA sequence: TGCAGTGCTCCTGAGGGTGGCAACACCGGGGAGCTGTTTTTT. It codes for CSAPEGGNTGELFF. The genes are TRBV20-1 and TRBJ2-2, with D perhaps matching TRBD2 (5 bases). V lost 5 bases, J lost 2 bases, and 12 bases lay in between. Germline V gene data show CDR1 as DFQATT and CDR2 as SNEGSKA (reference sequence). This CDR3 region has 14 residues.

This clonotype was counted many times. The chain has TRBV7-2 and TRBJ2-3; no clear D. V was pared by 1 base and J by 5 bases, with 13 bases between. The CDR3 has 15 residues. Germline V gene data show CDR1 as SGHTA and CDR2 as FQGNSA. CDR3 DNA sequence: TGTGCCAGCAGCTTAGTTAGTTCGAGAGGAGATACGCAGTATTTT. Its protein product is CASSLVSSRGDTQYF.

The chain recombines TRBV6-5 with TRBJ2-6; 10 bases agree with TRBD1. Germline CDR1 MNHEY, CDR2 SVGAGI. CDR3 length equals 18 residues. The ends lost 5 bases at V and 2 bases at J; junction bases unmatched: 9. CDR3 nucleotides: TGTGCCAGCAGTCCTCTGGACAGGGGGGGGCCTGGGGCCAACGTCCTGACTTTC. Protein product: CASSPLDRGGPGANVLTF.

This clonotype was counted a few times. The chain recombines TRBV10-3 with TRBJ2-1; a weak D match, TRBD2 (5 bases). The CDR3 spans 13 residues. V was pared by 10 bases and J by 7 bases, with 17 bases between. Looked up from germline, CDR1 is ENHRY and CDR2 is SYGVKD. This CDR3 is CATATTGSNEQFF. CDR3 bases: TGTGCCACCGCGACCACGGGGAGTAATGAGCAGTTCTTC.

This clonotype was counted many times. The chain recombines TRBV7-8 with TRBJ2-1; the D is unclear. Trimming pared 8 bases from V and 2 bases from J, leaving 7 bases between. The CDR3 length is 12 residues. The V gene's germline CDR1 is SGHVS and CDR2 FQNEAQ. CDR3 residues: CASRQPYNEQFF. The CDR3 DNA sequence: TGTGCCAGCCGTCAACCCTACAATGAGCAGTTCTTC.

V is TRBV20-1 and J is TRBJ2-5; D is unresolved. The CDR3 has 11 residues. V gave up 6 bases and J gave up 3 bases, with 8 bases separating them. Germline CDR1 reads DFQATT; CDR2 reads SNEGSKA (reference sequence). This CDR3 reads CSAWNKETQYF. CDR3 DNA sequence: TGCAGTGCCTGGAATAAAGAGACCCAGTACTTC.

V usage is TRBV10-3 and J usage is TRBJ2-1, with D tentatively TRBD2 (5 bases). Deletions cut 0 bases from V and 0 bases from J, with 9 bases between. The CDR3 totals 16 residues. Germline lookup yields CDR1 ENHRY and CDR2 SYGVKD. The CDR3 region is CAISESTGSSYNEQFF. In DNA form, the CDR3 reads TGTGCCATCAGTGAGTCTACGGGGAGCTCCTACAATGAGCAGTTCTTC.

V is TRBV15 and J is TRBJ2-1; TRBD2 matches at 8 bases. In germline, CDR1 is LNHNV, CDR2 YYDKDF (reference sequence). This CDR3 comprises 13 residues. The J segment lost 7 bases and the V segment lost 8 bases, leaving 7 bases of the junction unmatched. The DNA of the CDR3 is TGTGCCACCCAAGCGGGAGTTTCAAATGAGCAGTTCTTC. It is translated as CATQAGVSNEQFF.

This clonotype was observed a handful of times. CDR3 sequence (DNA): TGTGCCAGCAGTGAGATAGGGACAGATACGCAGTATTTT. Its protein product is CASSEIGTDTQYF. The chain has TRBV6-1 and TRBJ2-3; D not certain. V lost 3 bases and J lost 3, with 7 bases in between. CDR1 MNHNS and CDR2 SASEGT come from the germline V gene. This CDR3 region has 13 residues.

The chain uses TRBV29-1 and TRBJ2-5, with 11 bases matching TRBD2. CDR1 SQVTM and CDR2 ANQGSEA come from the germline V gene. The length of the CDR3 is 16 residues. V was pared by 7 bases and J by 2 bases, with 12 bases of the junction left unmatched. In DNA form, the CDR3 reads TGCAGCGCCCGACAGGGGACTAGCGGTCCACAAGAGACCCAGTACTTC. It translates to CSARQGTSGPQETQYF.

V is TRBV12-3 or TRBV12-4 and J is TRBJ2-5; D ambiguous. Trimming stripped 2 bases from V and 2 bases from J, with 18 bases between. The CDR3 spans 17 residues. The chain's CDR3 is CASSLKVSANSQETQYF. The CDR3 nucleotides are TGTGCCAGCAGTTTAAAGGTGTCAGCAAATTCACAAGAGACCCAGTACTTC.

Points on this clonotype: As the CDR3 is not closed by the conserved phenylalanine or tryptophan, this likely results from a read error. No DNA is shown, since the ends of the CDR3 on it are uncertain; the CDR3 is the one TCRdb lists. The V and J genes are TRBV6-2 or TRBV6-3 and TRBJ2-7; TRBD2 is taken as the D call from the table, unchecked against the DNA. Germline V lookup: CDR1 MNHEY, CDR2 SVGEGT. The CDR3 spans 11 amino acids, including both terminal residues. The CDR3 spells CASTTGGALVL.

This sequence joins TRBV3-1 and TRBJ2-5; tentative D call: TRBD2 (6 bases). The CDR3 spans 15 residues. The V and J ends lost 4 bases and 1 base respectively, with 13 bases between them. Germline CDR1 LGHDT, CDR2 YNNKEL (reference sequence). The DNA of the CDR3 is TGTGCCAGCAGCCGGCGTGGGGGGATCCAAGAGACCCAGTACTTC. Amino acid sequence: CASSRRGGIQETQYF.

This rearrangement joins TRBV12-3 or TRBV12-4 to TRBJ1-1; D unclear. This CDR3 has 14 residues. Trimming left V 3 bases short and J 3 bases short, with 11 bases between. The CDR3 spells CASSFASGHTEAFF. The CDR3 DNA reads TGTGCCAGCAGTTTTGCGTCGGGCCACACTGAAGCTTTCTTT.

The V and J genes are TRBV12-3 or TRBV12-4 and TRBJ2-6; D gene uncertain. Trimming stripped 4 bases from V and 0 bases from J, with 10 bases between. CDR3 length equals 16 residues. Written as DNA, the CDR3 is TGTGCCAGCAGTTACCTCCGACACTCTGGGGCCAACGTCCTGACTTTC. The encoded protein is CASSYLRHSGANVLTF.

This clonotype came up many times. J is TRBJ2-3 and V is TRBV30; 11 nucleotides match TRBD2. Germline loops: CDR1 GTSNPN, CDR2 SVGIG (reference sequence). CDR3 length equals 15 residues. The junction had 7 bases not matched to a gene; V was cut back by 3 bases and J by 5 bases. The CDR3: CAWRAGLAVGDTQYF. CDR3 coding DNA: TGTGCCTGGAGAGCGGGACTAGCGGTAGGAGATACGCAGTATTTT.

This clonotype was seen a handful of times. The chain couples TRBV2 to TRBJ2-1, with 12 bases lining up with TRBD2. V was clipped by 6 bases and J by 4 bases; unmatched bases: 13. Germline assignment: CDR1 SNHLY and CDR2 FYNNEI. This CDR3 contains 18 residues. In nucleotides, the CDR3 is TGTGCCAGCAGATTTCGACTAGCGGGAGTACGGGGGTACAATGAGCAGTTCTTC. As protein: CASRFRLAGVRGYNEQFF.

This chain joins TRBV5-1 and TRBJ2-1; possibly TRBD1 or TRBD2 for D (6 bases each). This CDR3 region has 14 residues. CDR1 and CDR2 from the germline V gene are SGHRS and YFSETQ. The ends were cut back, 7 bases at V and 9 bases at J, with 20 bases in the middle. The CDR3 here is CASGETGRGGEQFF. The CDR3 DNA sequence: TGCGCCAGCGGAGAAACAGGGCGGGGAGGTGAGCAGTTCTTC.